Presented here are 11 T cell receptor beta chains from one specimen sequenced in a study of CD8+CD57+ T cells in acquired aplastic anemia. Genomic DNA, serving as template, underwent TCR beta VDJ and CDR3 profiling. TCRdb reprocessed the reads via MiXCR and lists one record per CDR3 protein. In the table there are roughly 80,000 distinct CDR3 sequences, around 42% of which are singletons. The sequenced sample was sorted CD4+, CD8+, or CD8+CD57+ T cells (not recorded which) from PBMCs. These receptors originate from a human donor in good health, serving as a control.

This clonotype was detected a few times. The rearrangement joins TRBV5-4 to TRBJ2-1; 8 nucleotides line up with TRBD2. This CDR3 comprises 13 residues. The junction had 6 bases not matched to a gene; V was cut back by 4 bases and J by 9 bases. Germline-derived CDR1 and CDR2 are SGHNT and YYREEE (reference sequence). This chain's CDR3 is CASSPVAGSEQFF. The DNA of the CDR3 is TGTGCCAGCAGCCCTGTAGCGGGAAGTGAGCAGTTCTTC.

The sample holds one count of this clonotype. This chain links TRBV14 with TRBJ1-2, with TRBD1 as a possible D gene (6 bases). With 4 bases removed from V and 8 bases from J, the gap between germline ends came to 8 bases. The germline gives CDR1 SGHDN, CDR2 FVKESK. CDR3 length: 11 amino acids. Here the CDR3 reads CASSPTGGYTF. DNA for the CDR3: TGTGCCAGCAGCCCCACAGGGGGCTACACCTTC.

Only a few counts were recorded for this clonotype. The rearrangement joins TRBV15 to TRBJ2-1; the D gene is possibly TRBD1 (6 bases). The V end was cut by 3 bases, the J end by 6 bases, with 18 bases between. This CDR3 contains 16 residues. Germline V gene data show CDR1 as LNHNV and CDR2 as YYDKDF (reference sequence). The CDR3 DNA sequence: TGTGCCACCAGCAGTTCCCCCCTCGGGACACTCAATGAGCAGTTCTTC. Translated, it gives CATSSSPLGTLNEQFF.

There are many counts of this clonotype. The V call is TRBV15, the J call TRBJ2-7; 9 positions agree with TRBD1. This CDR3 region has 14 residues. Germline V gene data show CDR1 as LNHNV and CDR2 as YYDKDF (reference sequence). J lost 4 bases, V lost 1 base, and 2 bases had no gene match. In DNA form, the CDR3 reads TGTGCCACCAGCAGAGGGACAGGGGCATACGAGCAGTACTTC. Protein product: CATSRGTGAYEQYF.

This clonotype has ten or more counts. CDR3 in amino acids: CASSLGPTGELFF. Written as DNA, the CDR3 is TGTGCCAGCAGCTTAGGTCCCACCGGGGAGCTGTTTTTT. The V gene is TRBV7-2, the J gene TRBJ2-2; D not certain. CDR3 size: 13 residues. Trimming cost V 1 base and J 4 bases, with 4 bases left between them. The germline gives CDR1 SGHTA, CDR2 FQGNSA.

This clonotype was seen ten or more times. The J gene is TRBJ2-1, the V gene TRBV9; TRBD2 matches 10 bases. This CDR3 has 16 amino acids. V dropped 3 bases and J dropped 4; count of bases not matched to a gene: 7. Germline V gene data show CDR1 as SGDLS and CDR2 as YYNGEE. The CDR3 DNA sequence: TGTGCCAGCAGCGCCCGAACTAGCGGGGCTTACAATGAGCAGTTCTTC. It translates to CASSARTSGAYNEQFF.

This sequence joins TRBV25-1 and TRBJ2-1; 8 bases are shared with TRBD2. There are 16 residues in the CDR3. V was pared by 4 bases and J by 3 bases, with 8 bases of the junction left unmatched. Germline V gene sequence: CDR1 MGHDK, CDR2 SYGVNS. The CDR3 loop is CASSARSGNNYNEQFF. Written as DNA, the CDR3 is TGTGCCAGCAGTGCCCGTAGCGGGAACAACTACAATGAGCAGTTCTTC.

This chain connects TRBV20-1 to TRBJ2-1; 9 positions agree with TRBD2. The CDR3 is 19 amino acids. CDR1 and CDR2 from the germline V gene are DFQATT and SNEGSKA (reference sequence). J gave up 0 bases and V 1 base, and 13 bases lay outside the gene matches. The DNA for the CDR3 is TGCAGTGCTAGAGTAGATAGCGGGGGTCCCCTGAGCTCCTACAATGAGCAGTTCTTC. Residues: CSARVDSGGPLSSYNEQFF.

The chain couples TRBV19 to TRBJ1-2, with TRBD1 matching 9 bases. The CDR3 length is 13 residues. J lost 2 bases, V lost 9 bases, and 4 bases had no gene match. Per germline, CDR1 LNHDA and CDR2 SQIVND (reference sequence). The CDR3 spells CASWDRVNYGYTF. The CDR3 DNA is TGTGCCAGCTGGGACAGGGTAAACTATGGCTACACCTTC.

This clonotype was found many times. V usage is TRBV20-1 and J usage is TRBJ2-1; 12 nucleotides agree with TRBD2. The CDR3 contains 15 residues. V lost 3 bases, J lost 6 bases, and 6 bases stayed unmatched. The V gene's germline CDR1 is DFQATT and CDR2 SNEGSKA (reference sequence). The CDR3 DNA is TGCAGTGCTAGCTCCGAGACTAGCGGGAGCAATGAGCAGTTCTTC. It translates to CSASSETSGSNEQFF.

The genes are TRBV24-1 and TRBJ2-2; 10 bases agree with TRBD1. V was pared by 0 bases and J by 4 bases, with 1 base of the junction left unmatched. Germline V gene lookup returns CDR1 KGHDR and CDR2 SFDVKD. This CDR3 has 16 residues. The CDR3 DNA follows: TGTGCCACCAGTGATTTGGGACAGGGGGGCACCGGGGAGCTGTTTTTT. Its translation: CATSDLGQGGTGELFF.